This T cell receptor (beta chain) was obtained from a study of breast tumors, draining lymph nodes, adjacent tissues. Study-level points and caveats: Most tumor T cells seemingly derive from lymph node, then expand in tumor. Tumor TCR diversity was below lymph nodes but above nontumor tissue. That most tumor T cells come from lymph nodes remained unproven.

This clonotype was counted ten times or more. The antigen is not known. TCRdb used MiXCR to reprocess the multiplex PCR reads, holding one entry per CDR3 protein. The table records some 100,000 distinct CDR3 sequences, around 20% of them present only once. Samples came from axillary lymph nodes draining the breast cancer. The CDR3 spans 13 residues. V was pared by 0 bases and J by 2 bases, with 4 bases between. Germline V gene data show CDR1 as WSHSY and CDR2 as SAAADI. The sequenced sample consisted of axillary lymph node tissue. The J gene is TRBJ1-2, the V gene TRBV10-2; D unclear. This sequence was found in a female donor with breast cancer. Some clones in this sample may be carry-over from other donors' samples. DNA of the CDR3: TGCGCCAGCAGTGAGTCTGGGAACTATGGCTACACCTTC. This codes for CASSESGNYGYTF.